Given below is one TCR beta chain in context. Its antigen is not known. The naive CD8 fraction comprised CD45RO-negative cells positively selected for CCR7 and excluded terminally differentiated effector memory CD45RA+ cells. Only in-frame clones appear in the TCRdb table, and some are missing; sequencing was by immunoSEQ multiplex PCR. The sample consists of about 2.1 million clones, about 93% of them appearing once. This record belongs to a study of shared clonotypes between healthy human individuals. Study-wide points: Researchers found naive subsets generally carried larger estimated richness than memory subsets. Among donors, clonotype sharing was expected to be affected by sequencing depth.

Germline values: CDR1 MNHEY, CDR2 SMNVEV (reference sequence). CDR3 length equals 15 residues. Trimming took 5 bases from V and 5 from J, leaving 18 bases between them. The V call is TRBV27, the J call TRBJ1-2, with D maybe TRBD1 (5 bases). This clonotype was sampled from a man in his late teens or twenties in good health. Some clones in this sample may be carry-over from other donors' samples. The sequenced sample was naive CD8+ T cells from PBMCs. The CDR3 reads CASSPLTLGPYGYTF. CDR3 bases: TGTGCCAGCAGTCCCCTGACCCTGGGGCCTTATGGCTACACCTTC.